This passage covers 5 T cell receptor beta chains from one sample sequenced in a study of blood T cell repertoires in COVID-19. Repertoires were generated with immunoSEQ multiplex PCR, while TCRdb's copy carries only in-frame clones and drops some. The sample contains roughly 240,000 clones, around 88% of which appear only once. The sample taken for sequencing was peripheral blood. All receptors come from a woman over 75 with COVID-19, enrolled during active disease.

This chain links TRBV19 with TRBJ1-6; D remains ambiguous. In germline, CDR1 is LNHDA, CDR2 SQIVND (reference sequence). This CDR3 contains 16 residues. Trimming took 11 bases from V and 0 from J, leaving 17 bases between them. The CDR3 loop reads CASSEAVSSYNSPLHF. CDR3 DNA sequence: TGTGCCTCTTCGGAGGCGGTTAGCTCCTATAATTCACCCCTCCACTTT.

The chain carries TRBV3-1 (or the pseudogene TRBV3-2) and TRBJ1-5, with D tentatively TRBD1 (5 bases). Trimming cost V 4 bases and J 4 bases, with 17 bases left between them. The CDR3 loop spans 16 amino acids. The V gene's germline CDR1 is LGHDT and CDR2 YNNKEL (reference sequence). The CDR3 is CASSPMAGQGNQPQHF. CDR3 DNA: TGTGCCAGCAGCCCCATGGCGGGGCAGGGTAATCAGCCCCAGCATTTT.

With respect to this clone: This same CDR3 is encoded by further DNA sequences in the sample. This chain uses TRBV7-9 with TRBJ2-3; no firm D call. V was cut by 4 bases and J by 3 bases, with 5 bases left in between. Germline V gives CDR1 SEHNR, CDR2 FQNEAQ (reference sequence). The CDR3 sequence is 12 residues long. The CDR3 coding sequence is TGTGCCAGCAGCTCGTCTACAGATACGCAGTATTTT. It encodes CASSSSTDTQYF.

This rearrangement joins TRBV19 to TRBJ1-2; tentative D call: TRBD1 (6 bases). Trimming took off 6 bases at V and 8 bases at J, with 16 bases between the two ends. Germline CDR1 and CDR2: LNHDA and SQIVND (reference sequence). The CDR3 is 13 amino acids. CDR3 in amino acids: CASSYPGQLGYTF. CDR3 in DNA: TGTGCCAGTAGCTACCCGGGACAACTGGGCTACACCTTC.

The chain carries TRBV19 and TRBJ1-5; D gene uncertain. The ends were cut back, 5 bases at V and 4 bases at J, with 6 bases in the middle. The germline CDR1 and CDR2 sequences are LNHDA and SQIVND (reference sequence). The CDR3 covers 12 residues. Here the CDR3 DNA reads TGTGCCAGTAGTGCGGCGAATCAGCCCCAGCATTTT. It yields the protein CASSAANQPQHF.